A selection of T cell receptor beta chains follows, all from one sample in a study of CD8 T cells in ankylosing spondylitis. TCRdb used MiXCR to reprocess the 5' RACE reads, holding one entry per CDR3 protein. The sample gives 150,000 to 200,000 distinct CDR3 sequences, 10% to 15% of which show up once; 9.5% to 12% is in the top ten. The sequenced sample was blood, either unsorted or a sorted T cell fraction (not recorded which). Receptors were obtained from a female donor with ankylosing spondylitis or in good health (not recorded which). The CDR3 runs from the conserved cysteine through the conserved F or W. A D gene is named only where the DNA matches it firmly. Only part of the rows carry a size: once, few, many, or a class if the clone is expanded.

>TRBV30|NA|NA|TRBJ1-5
CAWSNSGDQPQHF
TGTGCCTGGAGTAATTCGGGGGATCAGCCCCAGCATTTT
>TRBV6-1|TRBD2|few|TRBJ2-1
CASSRAGTSGRNEQFF
TGTGCCAGCAGTCGGGCCGGGACTAGCGGGAGGAATGAGCAGTTCTTC
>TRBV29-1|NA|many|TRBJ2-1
CSARDFSDNEQFF
TGCAGCGCCCGGGACTTCTCTGACAATGAGCAGTTCTTC
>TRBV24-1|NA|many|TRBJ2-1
CATSDPQGSPEQFF
TGTGCCACCAGTGACCCACAGGGTTCCCCTGAGCAGTTCTTC
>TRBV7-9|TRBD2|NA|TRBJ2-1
CASSEKVAGYNEQFF
TGTGCCAGCAGCGAGAAGGTAGCGGGATACAATGAGCAGTTCTTC
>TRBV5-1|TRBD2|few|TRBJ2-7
CASSLLAGGPMRKGGEQYF
TGCGCCAGCAGCCTACTAGCGGGAGGACCCATGCGAAAAGGAGGCGAGCAGTACTTC
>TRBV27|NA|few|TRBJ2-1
CASSFDRGDNEQFF
TGTGCCAGCAGTTTCGATAGAGGGGACAATGAGCAGTTCTTC
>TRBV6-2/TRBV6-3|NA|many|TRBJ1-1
CASSYPANTEAFF
TGTGCCAGCAGTTACCCTGCGAACACTGAAGCTTTCTTT
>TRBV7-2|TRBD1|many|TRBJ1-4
CASSVGQGRTNEKLFF
TGTGCCAGCAGCGTCGGACAGGGGAGGACTAATGAAAAACTGTTTTTT
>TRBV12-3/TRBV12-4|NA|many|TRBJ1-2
CASSLPGSSYGYTF
TGTGCCAGCAGTTTACCAGGGAGTAGCTATGGCTACACCTTC
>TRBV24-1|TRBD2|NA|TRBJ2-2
CATRRTSGNTGELFF
TGTGCCACCAGGAGGACTAGCGGAAACACCGGGGAGCTGTTTTTT
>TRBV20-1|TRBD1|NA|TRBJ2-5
CSASSGQGIQETQYF
TGCAGTGCTAGTTCGGGACAGGGCATCCAAGAGACCCAGTACTTC
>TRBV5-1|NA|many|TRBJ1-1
CASSLDITEAFF
TGCGCCAGCAGCTTGGACATCACTGAAGCTTTCTTT
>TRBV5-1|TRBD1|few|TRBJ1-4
CASSYDRATNEKLFF
TGCGCCAGCAGTTACGACAGGGCAACTAATGAAAAACTGTTTTTT
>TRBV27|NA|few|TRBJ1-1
CASSLSAGLNTEAFF
TGTGCCAGCAGTTTATCGGCAGGGCTGAACACTGAAGCTTTCTTT
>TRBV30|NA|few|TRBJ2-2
CAWKTAGNTGELFF
TGTGCCTGGAAGACTGCCGGGAACACCGGGGAGCTGTTTTTT
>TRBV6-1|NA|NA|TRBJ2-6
CASSHRSSGANVLTF
TGTGCCAGCAGCCATAGGTCCTCCGGGGCCAACGTCCTGACTTTC
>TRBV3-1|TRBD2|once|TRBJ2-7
CASCPHPSGKYEQYF
TGTGCCTCCTGCCCGCATCCTAGCGGTAAATACGAGCAGTACTTC
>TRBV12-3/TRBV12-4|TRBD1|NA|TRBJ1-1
CASRGQVGGVGTEAFF
TGTGCCAGCAGGGGACAGGTGGGGGGGGTGGGCACTGAAGCTTTCTTT
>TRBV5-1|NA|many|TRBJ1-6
CASSLGQVESPLHF
TGCGCCAGCAGCTTGGGACAGGTTGAGTCACCCCTCCACTTT
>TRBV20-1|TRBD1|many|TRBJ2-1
CSARDHKDGTGIENEQFF
TGCAGTGCTAGAGACCATAAAGACGGGACAGGGATTGAGAATGAGCAGTTCTTC
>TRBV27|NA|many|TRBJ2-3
CASSLSEFTDTQYF
TGTGCCAGCAGTTTATCGGAATTCACAGATACGCAGTATTTT
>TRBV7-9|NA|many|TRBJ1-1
CASCLGGNTEAFF
TGTGCCAGCTGCCTCGGGGGGAACACTGAAGCTTTCTTT
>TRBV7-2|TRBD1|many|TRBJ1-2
CASSLGQGAGYTF
TGTGCCAGCAGCTTGGGACAGGGGGCTGGCTACACCTTC
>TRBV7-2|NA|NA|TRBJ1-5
CVSSRQLDQPQHF
TGTGTCAGCAGCAGACAGCTAGATCAGCCCCAGCATTTT
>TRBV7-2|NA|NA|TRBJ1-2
CASSPRQAGGYTF
TGTGCCAGCAGCCCGCGACAGGCGGGGGGCTACACCTTC
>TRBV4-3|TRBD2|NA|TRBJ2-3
CASSQDSTSGSTDPQYF
TGCGCCAGCAGCCAAGATAGCACTAGCGGGAGTACAGATCCGCAGTATTTT
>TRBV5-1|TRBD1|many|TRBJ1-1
CASSATGDAFF
TGCGCCAGCAGCGCGACAGGGGATGCTTTCTTT
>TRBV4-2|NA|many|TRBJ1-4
CASSQGRNEKLFF
TGTGCCAGCAGCCAGGGACGGAATGAAAAACTGTTTTTT
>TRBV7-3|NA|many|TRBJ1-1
CASSLTLSTEAFF
TGTGCCAGCAGCTTAACGTTGTCCACTGAAGCTTTCTTT
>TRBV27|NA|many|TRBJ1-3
CASKSSGNTIYF
TGTGCCAGCAAAAGCAGTGGAAACACCATATATTTT
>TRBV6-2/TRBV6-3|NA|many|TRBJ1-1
CAGKSGVNTEAFF
TGTGCCGGAAAGTCGGGGGTGAACACTGAAGCTTTCTTT
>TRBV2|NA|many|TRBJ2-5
CAARGWEETQYF
TGTGCCGCCCGGGGTTGGGAAGAGACCCAGTACTTC
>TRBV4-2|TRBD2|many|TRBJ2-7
CASSQDLGTRISYEQYF
TGTGCCAGCAGCCAAGATCTGGGGACTAGGATATCCTACGAGCAGTACTTC
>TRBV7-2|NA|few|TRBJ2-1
CASSLFALVRNEQFF
TGTGCCAGCAGCTTATTTGCGCTAGTGCGCAATGAGCAGTTCTTC
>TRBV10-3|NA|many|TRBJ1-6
CAISEAGEHSPLHF
TGTGCCATCAGTGAGGCAGGGGAGCATTCACCCCTCCACTTT
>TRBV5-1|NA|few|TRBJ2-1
CASSFDSVSYNEQFF
TGCGCCAGCAGCTTCGATTCCGTCTCCTACAATGAGCAGTTCTTC
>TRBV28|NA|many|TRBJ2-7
CASSAYDWQYF
TGTGCCAGCAGCGCATACGACTGGCAGTACTTC
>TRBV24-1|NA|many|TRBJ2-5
CATSDVTVQETQYF
TGTGCCACCAGTGATGTGACAGTCCAAGAGACCCAGTACTTC
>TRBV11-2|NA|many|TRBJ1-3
CASSLYAGGSGNTIYF
TGTGCCAGCAGCTTGTACGCCGGGGGCTCTGGAAACACCATATATTTT
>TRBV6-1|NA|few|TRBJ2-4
CASSATQAPKNIQYF
TGTGCCAGCAGTGCAACACAGGCCCCCAAAAACATTCAGTACTTC
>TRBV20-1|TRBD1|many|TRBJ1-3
CSAPTGREGNTIYF
TGCAGTGCTCCGACAGGGCGAGAGGGAAACACCATATATTTT
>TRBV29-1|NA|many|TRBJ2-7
CSVETPDSRSYEQYF
TGCAGCGTTGAGACACCAGATAGCCGCTCCTACGAGCAGTACTTC
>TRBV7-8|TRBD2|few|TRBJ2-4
CASSLLLAGGPAKNIQYF
TGTGCCAGCAGCTTACTACTAGCGGGAGGGCCGGCCAAAAACATTCAGTACTTC
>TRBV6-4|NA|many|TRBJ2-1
CASSETVSGEQFF
TGTGCCAGCAGTGAGACCGTTTCTGGCGAGCAGTTCTTC
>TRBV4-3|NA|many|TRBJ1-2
CASSQGKGSLHYGYTF
TGCGCCAGCAGCCAAGGAAAGGGAAGTCTTCACTATGGCTACACCTTC
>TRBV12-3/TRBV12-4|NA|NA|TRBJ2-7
CASSRGTEQYF
TGTGCCAGCAGTCGGGGTACCGAGCAGTACTTC
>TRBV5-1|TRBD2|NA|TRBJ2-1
CASSPRDYLPEQFF
TGCGCCAGCAGCCCCCGGGACTACCTTCCGGAGCAGTTCTTC
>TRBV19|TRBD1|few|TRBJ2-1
CASSRQGFLNEQFF
TGTGCCAGTAGTAGACAGGGCTTCCTCAATGAGCAGTTCTTC
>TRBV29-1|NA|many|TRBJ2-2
CSVEEPSLTGELFF
TGCAGCGTTGAAGAACCGAGCCTCACCGGGGAGCTGTTTTTT
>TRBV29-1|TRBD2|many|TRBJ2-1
CSALTSGLYNEQFF
TGCAGCGCCCTGACTAGCGGGTTATACAATGAGCAGTTCTTC
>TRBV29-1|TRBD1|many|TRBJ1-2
CSVELRQGWLGYTF
TGCAGCGTTGAACTACGACAGGGTTGGCTTGGCTACACCTTC
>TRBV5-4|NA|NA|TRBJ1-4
CASSERGLNEKLFF
TGTGCCAGCAGCGAAAGGGGCCTTAATGAAAAACTGTTTTTT